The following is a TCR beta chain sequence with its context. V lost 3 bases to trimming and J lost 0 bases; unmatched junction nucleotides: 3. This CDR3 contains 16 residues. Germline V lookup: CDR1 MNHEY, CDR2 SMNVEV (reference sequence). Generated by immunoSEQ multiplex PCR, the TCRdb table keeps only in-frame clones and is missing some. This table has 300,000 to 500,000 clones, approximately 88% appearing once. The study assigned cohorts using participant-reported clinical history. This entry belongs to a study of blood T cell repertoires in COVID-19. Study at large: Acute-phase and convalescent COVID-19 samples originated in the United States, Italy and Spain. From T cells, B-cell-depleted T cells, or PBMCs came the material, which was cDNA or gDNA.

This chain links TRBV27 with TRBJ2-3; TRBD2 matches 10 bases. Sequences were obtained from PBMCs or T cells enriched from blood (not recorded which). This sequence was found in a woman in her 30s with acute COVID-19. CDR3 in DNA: TGTGCCAGCAGTTTCAGGACTAGCGGCAGCACAGATACGCAGTATTTT. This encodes CASSFRTSGSTDTQYF.